These 24 T cell receptor beta chains originate from one sample sequenced in a study of blood T cells in healthy people across ages. PCR was performed a second time for about 6 to 12 cycles using a sample-barcoded 5' primer and a J-beta primer mix. TCRdb passed the 5' RACE reads through MiXCR, listing each CDR3 protein once. The sample lists more than 650,000 distinct CDR3 sequences; roughly 25% were seen once. The sample was also reused in another study, on T cells of mothers and their children.

Material: blood. These receptors were obtained from a boy aged 10-17 years in good health.

The V call is TRBV25-1, the J call TRBJ2-5; 13 nucleotides line up with TRBD2. CDR3 size: 18 residues. V shed 3 bases and J 1 base; nucleotides not matched to a gene: 8. Germline loops: CDR1 MGHDK, CDR2 SYGVNS. The CDR3 sequence is CASSDERTSGGRQETQYF. Written as DNA, the CDR3 is TGTGCCAGCAGTGATGAAAGGACTAGCGGGGGCCGCCAAGAGACCCAGTACTTC.

The gene calls are TRBV28 and TRBJ2-1; D gene unclear. Germline lookup yields CDR1 MDHEN and CDR2 SYDVKM. CDR3 size: 16 residues. V was shortened by 6 bases and J by 0 bases, with 15 bases between the two germline ends. CDR3 sequence (DNA): TGTGCCAGCAGGGGTAAACAGTTTGGCTCCTACAATGAGCAGTTCTTC. Protein product: CASRGKQFGSYNEQFF.

This clonotype occurred a few times. The chain combines TRBV20-1 with TRBJ2-5; D could derive from TRBD1 or TRBD2 (5 bases each). The assigned J gene may be wrong: the sequence end matches TRBJ2-1 better. The CDR3 runs 13 residues. CDR1 and CDR2 (germline): DFQATT, SNEGSKA (reference sequence). CDR3: CSARVGDWDEQFF. CDR3 bases: TGCAGTGCTAGAGTGGGGGATTGGGATGAGCAGTTCTTC.

For this clonotype: A junction boundary mismatches the germline segment, possibly from a read error. The chain is built from TRBV12-3 or TRBV12-4 and TRBJ2-5, with a weak D call TRBD1 (6 bases). The CDR3 runs 16 residues. Written as DNA, the CDR3 is TGTGCCAGCAGTCCACCTCCCGGGCAGGGACAAGGGACCCAGTACTTC. This translates into CASSPPPGQGQGTQYF.

This clonotype was found many times. J is TRBJ2-5 and V is TRBV7-9, with a weak D call TRBD1 (6 bases). Germline loops: CDR1 SEHNR, CDR2 FQNEAQ (reference sequence). The CDR3 covers 14 residues. V was cut by 3 bases and J by 2 bases, with 10 bases left in between. The CDR3 DNA reads as TGTGCCAGCAGCTTGACCGGGACACAAGAGACCCAGTACTTC. Translated: CASSLTGTQETQYF.

V usage is TRBV5-1 and J usage is TRBJ2-5; a possible D gene is TRBD2 (6 bases). Trimming took 5 bases from V and 5 from J, leaving 16 bases between them. Germline V lookup: CDR1 SGHRS, CDR2 YFSETQ. This CDR3 is built from 14 residues. DNA of the CDR3: TGCGCCAGCAGGAGGGAGGTTATGTGGGAGACCCAGTACTTC. This sequence encodes CASRREVMWETQYF. The full variable domain, rest sourced from reference TRBV5-1 and TRBJ2-5, is KAGVTQTPRYLIKTRGQQVTLSCSPISGHRSVSWYQQTPGQGLQFLFEYFSETQRNKGNFPGRFSGRQFSNSRSEMNVSTLELGDSALYLCASRREVMWETQYFGPGTRLLVL.

The gene calls are TRBV25-1 and TRBJ1-6, with TRBD1 matching over 8 bases. Germline lookup yields CDR1 MGHDK and CDR2 SYGVNS. The CDR3 runs to 15 residues. The V and J ends lost 4 bases and 6 bases, in that order; junction bases with no gene match: 5. The CDR3: CASSAGQGPNSPLHF. The CDR3 DNA is TGTGCCAGCAGTGCCGGACAGGGACCTAATTCACCCCTCCACTTT.

This clonotype occurred a few times. The V gene is TRBV20-1, the J gene TRBJ2-7; D is undetermined. CDR1 DFQATT and CDR2 SNEGSKA come from the germline V gene (reference sequence). This CDR3 has 11 residues. Trimming shortened V by 4 bases and J by 2 bases, and 6 bases separated the two germline ends. The CDR3 here is CSANSAYEQYF. Written as DNA, the CDR3 is TGCAGTGCTAATTCGGCCTACGAGCAGTACTTC.

Only a few counts were recorded for this clonotype. V and J are TRBV20-1 and TRBJ2-5; 9 nucleotides agree with TRBD2. Germline V gene data show CDR1 as DFQATT and CDR2 as SNEGSKA (reference sequence). CDR3 size: 17 residues. The V and J ends lost 0 bases and 5 bases, in that order; junction bases with no gene match: 13. The DNA for the CDR3 is TGCAGTGCTAGAGATTTTACTAGCGGGTTGCTGTTTGAGACCCAGTACTTC. This codes for CSARDFTSGLLFETQYF.

The CDR3 DNA reads as TGCAGTGCTAGTTATCCAGCGGGGGGGGTGGAGACCCAGTACTTC. Encoded protein: CSASYPAGGVETQYF. This chain joins TRBV20-1 and TRBJ2-5, with 10 bases aligning to TRBD2. Germline CDR1 is DFQATT and CDR2 is SNEGSKA (reference sequence). V was clipped by 3 bases and J by 5 bases; unmatched bases: 9. This CDR3 spans 15 amino acids.

This chain connects TRBV29-1 to TRBJ2-3, with D maybe TRBD2 (6 bases). This CDR3 has 14 amino acids. Germline assignment: CDR1 SQVTM and CDR2 ANQGSEA. V was clipped by 6 bases and J by 1 base, with 14 bases between them. CDR3 in amino acids: CSVYARGGTDTQYF. In DNA, the CDR3 is TGCAGCGTATATGCGCGGGGAGGCACAGATACGCAGTATTTT.

V and J are TRBV12-3 or TRBV12-4 and TRBJ2-6; unclear D gene. Trimming cost V 5 bases and J 0 bases, with 8 bases left between them. The CDR3 is 15 amino acids. DNA for the CDR3: TGTGCCAGCAGTGACCAGCTCTCTGGGGCCAACGTCCTGACTTTC. Protein: CASSDQLSGANVLTF.

The V gene is TRBV12-3 or TRBV12-4, the J gene TRBJ2-3; 9 bases match TRBD1. CDR3 length: 14 amino acids. Germline trimming cut 3 bases from V and 4 bases from J; bases unmatched to any gene: 2. The CDR3 DNA sequence: TGTGCCAGCAGTTTTAGACAGGGGGCAGATACGCAGTATTTT. It translates to CASSFRQGADTQYF.

The chain combines TRBV4-1 with TRBJ2-7, with D perhaps TRBD2 (6 bases). The CDR3 is 15 amino acids. Per germline, CDR1 MGHRA and CDR2 YSYEKL. V lost 0 bases, J lost 2 bases, and 11 bases lay in between. CDR3 amino acids: CASSQERTGAYEQYF. In DNA form, the CDR3 reads TGCGCCAGCAGCCAAGAACGGACGGGAGCCTACGAGCAGTACTTC.

In this sample, this clonotype turned up a few times. The rearrangement uses TRBV28 and TRBJ2-6; D possibly uses TRBD1 or TRBD2 (6 bases each). Germline CDR1 and CDR2: MDHEN and SYDVKM. Deletions cut 2 bases from V and 2 bases from J, with 13 bases between. This CDR3 comprises 17 residues. The CDR3 DNA follows: TGTGCCAGCAGTTTACGCACAGGGACTCCTGGGGCCAACGTCCTGACTTTC. Translation gives CASSLRTGTPGANVLTF.

The chain is built from TRBV29-1 and TRBJ2-5; 8 bases fit TRBD2. The last part of the DNA fits TRBJ2-1 better; the J call may be wrong. The CDR3 has 13 residues. Germline CDR1 reads SQVTM; CDR2 reads ANQGSEA. The CDR3 protein is CSAAGGAYNEQFF. For the CDR3, the DNA is TGCAGCGCGGCCGGGGGGGCTTACAATGAGCAGTTCTTC.

The rearrangement uses TRBV6-5 and TRBJ1-2, with no clear D. This CDR3 spans 15 amino acids. Looked up from germline, CDR1 is MNHEY and CDR2 is SVGAGI. Trimming stripped 0 bases from V and 0 bases from J, with 8 bases between. CDR3 residues: CASSYSGSSNYGYTF. The CDR3 DNA follows: TGTGCCAGCAGTTACTCGGGCAGTTCTAACTATGGCTACACCTTC.

This chain connects TRBV7-2 to TRBJ2-1; 11 bases are a match to TRBD2. V gave up 5 bases and J gave up 8 bases; unmatched junction bases: 8. CDR3 size: 15 residues. Per the germline V gene, CDR1 is SGHTA and CDR2 is FQGNSA. The CDR3 DNA follows: TGTGCCAGCAGCCCCAGGAGACTAGCGGGGCATGAGCAGTTCTTC. Translating it yields CASSPRRLAGHEQFF. Based on the CDR3 plus reference TRBV7-2 and TRBJ2-1, the full variable domain is GAGVSQSPSNKVTEKGKDVELRCDPISGHTALYWYRQSLGQGLEFLIYFQGNSAPDKSGLPSDRFSAERTGGSVSTLTIQRTQQEDSAVYLCASSPRRLAGHEQFFGPGTRLTVL.

The chain links TRBV3-1 to TRBJ2-1; no clear D gene. Trimming left V 4 bases short and J 0 bases short, with 13 bases between. CDR1 is LGHDT and CDR2 is YNNKEL in the germline V gene (reference sequence). This CDR3 spans 16 amino acids. CDR3 protein: CASSRVPQSSYNEQFF. In nucleotides, the CDR3 is TGTGCCAGCAGCCGTGTACCTCAAAGCTCCTACAATGAGCAGTTCTTC.

The V and J genes are TRBV7-7 and TRBJ2-5; 11 bases match TRBD1. This CDR3 region has 16 residues. CDR1 SSHAT and CDR2 FNYEAQ come from the germline V gene (reference sequence). For the CDR3, the DNA is TGTGCTAGCTCGCCGGGACAGGGGGTGTACCAAGAGACCCAGTACTTC. As protein: CASSPGQGVYQETQYF.

This clonotype occurred many times. The V and J genes are TRBV7-9 and TRBJ1-5; TRBD1 agrees at 8 bases. V shed 4 bases and J 3 bases; nucleotides not matched to a gene: 8. This CDR3 has 16 residues. Germline V gene data show CDR1 as SEHNR and CDR2 as FQNEAQ (reference sequence). Here the CDR3 DNA reads TGTGCCAGCAGCTCCTCAGGGGGCCCTTACAATCAGCCCCAGCATTTT. Translated: CASSSSGGPYNQPQHF. Combining the CDR3 with reference TRBV7-9 and TRBJ1-5 gives the whole variable domain DTGVSQNPRHKITKRGQNVTFRCDPISEHNRLYWYRQTLGQGPEFLTYFQNEAQLEKSRLLSDRFSAERPKGSFSTLEIQRTEQGDSAMYLCASSSSGGPYNQPQHFGDGTRLSIL.

The chain couples TRBV12-3 or TRBV12-4 to TRBJ2-3, with D possibly matching TRBD1 (6 bases). V lost 5 bases to trimming and J lost 7 bases, with 16 bases between them. The CDR3 sequence is 14 residues long. The CDR3 DNA follows: TGTGCCAGCAGTGGCACAGGGACGGCGCATACGCAGTATTTT. As protein: CASSGTGTAHTQYF.

This clonotype was seen a handful of times. The J gene is TRBJ2-7, the V gene TRBV6-2 or TRBV6-3; D unresolved. In germline, CDR1 is MNHEY, CDR2 SVGEGT. Trimming pared 6 bases from V and 4 bases from J, leaving 19 bases between. The length of the CDR3 is 15 residues. The CDR3 sequence: CASRGGVRSVYEQYF. The CDR3 DNA is TGTGCCAGCAGGGGTGGGGTAAGGAGTGTTTACGAGCAGTACTTC.

This clonotype was counted between two and nine times. CDR3 DNA sequence: TGCAGTGCTAGACTAAGGGGGAGTTGGTACCAAGAGACCCAGTACTTC. Its protein is CSARLRGSWYQETQYF. The chain carries TRBV20-1 and TRBJ2-5; D perhaps matches TRBD1 (6 bases). The CDR3 length is 16 residues. Germline loops: CDR1 DFQATT, CDR2 SNEGSKA (reference sequence). Trimming removed 2 bases at V and 0 bases at J, with 16 bases between.